There are a few counts of the clone carrying this T cell receptor (beta chain). Germline CDR1 and CDR2: SQVTM and ANQGSEA. The CDR3 runs 14 residues. V shed 3 bases and J shed 0 bases, with 10 bases lying between them. This record comes from a study of blood T cells in healthy people across ages. With a J-beta primer mix and a sample-barcoded 5' primer, a second PCR ran about 7 to 12 cycles. TCRdb used MiXCR to reprocess the 5' RACE reads, holding one entry per CDR3 protein. Seen here are about 1.4 million distinct CDR3 sequences, approximately 59% observed once, and the top ten hold 6.5% to 8%. The origin of this receptor is a man aged 18 to 29 in good health. The chain is built from TRBV29-1 and TRBJ2-3; D possibly corresponds to TRBD2 (5 bases). Sample: blood. The CDR3 DNA is TGCAGCGTTGAGGGAGCCTTTAGCACAGATACGCAGTATTTT. It specifies CSVEGAFSTDTQYF.